The TCR beta chain described here comes from a study of identical twins. J gave up 0 bases and V 3 bases, and 10 bases lay outside the gene matches. This CDR3 has 18 amino acids. The germline V gene encodes CDR1 SGHVS and CDR2 FNYEAQ. Each CDR3 protein is one row after TCRdb ran MiXCR on the 5' RACE reads. This table has roughly 720,000 distinct CDR3 sequences, roughly 18% appearing once. Separately, the same data were catalogued under a study of T cells expressing NK-cell markers. That work states: Whether expanded NKG2C+ T cell clones were HCMV specific stayed uncertain.

The sequence was collected from a woman between 18 and 29 years old in good health. V is TRBV7-6 and J is TRBJ2-3; TRBD2 matches 9 bases. Sequenced input: PBMCs. The CDR3 reads CASSFPGLASGSTDTQYF. The CDR3 bases are TGTGCCAGCAGCTTTCCGGGACTAGCAAGTGGGAGCACAGATACGCAGTATTTT.